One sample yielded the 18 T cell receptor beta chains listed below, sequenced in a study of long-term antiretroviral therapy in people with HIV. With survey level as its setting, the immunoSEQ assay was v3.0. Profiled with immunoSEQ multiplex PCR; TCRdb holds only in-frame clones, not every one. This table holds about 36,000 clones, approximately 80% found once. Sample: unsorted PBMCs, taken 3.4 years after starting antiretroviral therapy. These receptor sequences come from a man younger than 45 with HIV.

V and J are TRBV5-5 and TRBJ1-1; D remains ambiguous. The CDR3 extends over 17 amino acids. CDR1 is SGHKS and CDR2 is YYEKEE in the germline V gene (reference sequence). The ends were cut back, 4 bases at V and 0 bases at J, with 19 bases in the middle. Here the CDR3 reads CASSPQVRNHMNTEAFF. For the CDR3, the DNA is TGTGCCAGCAGCCCCCAAGTCAGGAATCACATGAACACTGAAGCTTTCTTT.

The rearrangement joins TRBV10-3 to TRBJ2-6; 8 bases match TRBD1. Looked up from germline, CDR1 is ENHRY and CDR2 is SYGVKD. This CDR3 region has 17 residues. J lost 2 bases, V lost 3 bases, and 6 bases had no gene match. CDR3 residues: CAISDPGQGAGANVLTF. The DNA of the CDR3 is TGTGCCATCAGTGACCCAGGACAGGGAGCTGGGGCCAACGTCCTGACTTTC.

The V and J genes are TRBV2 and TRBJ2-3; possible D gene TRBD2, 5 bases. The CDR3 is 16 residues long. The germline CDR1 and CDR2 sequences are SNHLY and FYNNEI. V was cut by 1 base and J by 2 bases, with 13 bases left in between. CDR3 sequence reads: CASSEGSGLITDTQYF. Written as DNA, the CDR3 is TGTGCCAGCAGTGAAGGCTCCGGACTCATCACAGATACGCAGTATTTT.

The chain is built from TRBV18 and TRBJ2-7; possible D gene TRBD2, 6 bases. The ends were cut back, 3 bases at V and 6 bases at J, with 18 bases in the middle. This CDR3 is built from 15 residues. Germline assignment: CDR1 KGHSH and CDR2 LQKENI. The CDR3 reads CASSPPRGTVGEQYF. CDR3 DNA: TGTGCCAGCTCACCCCCTCGAGGGACTGTTGGCGAGCAGTACTTC.

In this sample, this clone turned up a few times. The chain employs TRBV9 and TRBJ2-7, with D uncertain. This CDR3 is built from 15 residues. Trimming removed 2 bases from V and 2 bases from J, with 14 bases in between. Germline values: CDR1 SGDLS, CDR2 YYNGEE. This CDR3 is CASSVNRQVPYEQYF. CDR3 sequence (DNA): TGTGCCAGCAGCGTTAACCGCCAGGTACCCTACGAGCAGTACTTC.

The chain's CDR3 is CASSLISGIRVTGELFF. The CDR3 DNA sequence: TGTGCCAGCAGCCTGATTAGCGGGATACGTGTCACCGGGGAGCTGTTTTTT. The chain recombines TRBV5-8 with TRBJ2-2; 8 bases fit TRBD2. V lost 4 bases, J lost 4 bases, and 12 bases stayed unmatched. The CDR3 is 17 amino acids. Germline-derived CDR1 and CDR2 are SGHTS and YDEGEE.

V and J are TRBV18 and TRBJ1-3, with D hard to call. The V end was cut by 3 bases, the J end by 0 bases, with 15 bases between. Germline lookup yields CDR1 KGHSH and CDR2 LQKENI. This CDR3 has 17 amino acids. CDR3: CASSPSFGVSSGNTIYF. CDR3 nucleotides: TGTGCCAGCTCACCGTCTTTCGGTGTAAGCTCTGGAAACACCATATATTTT.

CDR3 DNA sequence: TGTGCCAGCAGCCCGCCCGCGCAGGCGAGCGAGCAGTACTTC. It is translated as CASSPPAQASEQYF. This chain links TRBV7-9 with TRBJ2-7; D ambiguous. This CDR3 has 14 residues. V shed 5 bases and J shed 6 bases, with 17 bases lying between them. Germline V gene sequence: CDR1 SEHNR, CDR2 FQNEAQ (reference sequence).

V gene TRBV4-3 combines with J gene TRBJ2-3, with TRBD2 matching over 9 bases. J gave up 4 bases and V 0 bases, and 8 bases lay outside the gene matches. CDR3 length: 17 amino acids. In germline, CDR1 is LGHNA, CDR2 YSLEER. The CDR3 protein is CASSQDRGGRAADTQYF. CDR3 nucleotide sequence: TGCGCCAGCAGCCAAGATCGGGGCGGGAGGGCCGCAGATACGCAGTATTTT.

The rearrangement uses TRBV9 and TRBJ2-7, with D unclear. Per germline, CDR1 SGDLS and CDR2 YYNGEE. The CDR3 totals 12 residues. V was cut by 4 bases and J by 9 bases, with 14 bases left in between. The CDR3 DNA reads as TGTGCCAGCAGCCCCGGCCCCGGGCGGCAGTACTTC. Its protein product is CASSPGPGRQYF.

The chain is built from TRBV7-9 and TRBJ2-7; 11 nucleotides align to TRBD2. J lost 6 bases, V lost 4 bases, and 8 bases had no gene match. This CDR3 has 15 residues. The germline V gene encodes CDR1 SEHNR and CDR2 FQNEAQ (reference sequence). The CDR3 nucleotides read TGTGCCAGCAGCTCGACTAGCGGGATCCTGAGCGAGCAGTACTTC. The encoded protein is CASSSTSGILSEQYF.

The CDR3 protein is CASGLAGGEQYF. CDR3 nucleotide sequence: TGTGCCAGCGGTCTAGCGGGAGGCGAGCAGTACTTC. The chain uses TRBV6-1 and TRBJ2-7; 11 bases match TRBD2. Germline loops: CDR1 MNHNS, CDR2 SASEGT. J lost 6 bases, V lost 8 bases, and 3 bases had no gene match. The CDR3 runs 12 residues.

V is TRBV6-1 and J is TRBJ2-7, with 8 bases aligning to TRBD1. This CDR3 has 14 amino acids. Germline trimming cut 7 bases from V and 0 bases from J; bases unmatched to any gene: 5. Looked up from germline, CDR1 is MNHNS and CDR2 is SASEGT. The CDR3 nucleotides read TGTGCCAGCACACGGACAGGGCCCTCCTACGAGCAGTACTTC. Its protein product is CASTRTGPSYEQYF.

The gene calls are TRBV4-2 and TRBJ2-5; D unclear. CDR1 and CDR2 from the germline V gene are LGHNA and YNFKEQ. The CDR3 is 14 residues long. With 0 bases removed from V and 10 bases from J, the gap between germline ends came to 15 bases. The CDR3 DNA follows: TGTGCCAGCAGCCAAGATATTAGTAGTTTCTTCCAGTACTTC. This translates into CASSQDISSFFQYF.

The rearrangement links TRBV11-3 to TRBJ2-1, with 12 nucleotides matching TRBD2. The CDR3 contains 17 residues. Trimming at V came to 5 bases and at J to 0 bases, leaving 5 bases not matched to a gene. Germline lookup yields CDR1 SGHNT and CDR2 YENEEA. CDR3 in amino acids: CASSRGTSGRSYNEQFF. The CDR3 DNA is TGTGCCAGCAGCAGGGGGACTAGCGGGCGCTCCTACAATGAGCAGTTCTTC.

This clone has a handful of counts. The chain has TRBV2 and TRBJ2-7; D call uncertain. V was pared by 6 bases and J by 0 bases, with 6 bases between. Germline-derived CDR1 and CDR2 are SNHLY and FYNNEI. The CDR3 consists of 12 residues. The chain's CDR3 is CASSADSYEQYF. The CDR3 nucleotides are TGTGCCAGCAGCGCCGACTCCTACGAGCAGTACTTC.

This chain's CDR3 is CASRNFHGYTF. CDR3 nucleotides: TGTGCCAGCAGAAATTTTCATGGCTACACCTTC. The chain employs TRBV21-1 and TRBJ1-2. TRBV21-1 is a listed pseudogene. This CDR3 contains 11 residues.

CDR3 DNA: TGTGCCAGCAAGGAGGGTATGGGTTTCATGAACACTGAAGCTTTCTTT. It yields the protein CASKEGMGFMNTEAFF. This chain joins TRBV2 and TRBJ1-1, with D unresolved. V lost 7 bases to trimming and J lost 0 bases, with 18 bases between them. Germline V CDR1 and CDR2: SNHLY, FYNNEI. This CDR3 is built from 16 residues.